Each of the 14 T cell receptor beta chains below was sequenced from the same sample in a study of OX40 agonist ivuxolimab in advanced cancers. Here immunoSEQ multiplex PCR was the method, and the copy in TCRdb shows in-frame clones only, minus some. Of about 99,000 clones in the sample, 95% to 97% were seen once. The material was CD4+ or CD8+ T cells sorted from blood, obtained in a trial of the OX40 agonist ivuxolimab. Receptors were obtained from an adult with an advanced solid tumor such as melanoma, head and neck, liver or kidney cancer.

The chain has TRBV10-3 and TRBJ2-2, with D uncertain. Trimming pared 7 bases from V and 2 bases from J, leaving 8 bases between. Germline CDR1 ENHRY, CDR2 SYGVKD. This CDR3 has 13 residues. CDR3 region: CAIKTDNTGELFF. CDR3 nucleotide sequence: TGTGCCATCAAAACGGACAACACCGGGGAGCTGTTTTTT.

Here the CDR3 reads CASSIDGEPEKNEQFF. CDR3 nucleotides: TGTGCCAGTAGTATAGATGGCGAGCCTGAAAAGAATGAGCAGTTCTTC. This chain joins TRBV19 and TRBJ2-1; D unclear. Germline CDR1 is LNHDA and CDR2 is SQIVND (reference sequence). This CDR3 has 16 residues. Trimming left V 0 bases short and J 7 bases short, with 16 bases between.

This rearrangement joins TRBV9 to TRBJ2-3; D remains unclear. V lost 0 bases and J 1 base, leaving 6 bases between the germline ends. CDR1 is SGDLS, CDR2 YYNGEE, per germline. This CDR3 is 14 amino acids long. The CDR3 DNA is TGTGCCAGCAGCGTAGGGTACGGCACAGATACGCAGTATTTT. This codes for CASSVGYGTDTQYF.

The J gene is TRBJ2-7, the V gene TRBV6-6; D is possibly TRBD1 or TRBD2 (5 bases each). Germline V gives CDR1 MNHNY, CDR2 SVGAGI (reference sequence). This CDR3 spans 13 amino acids. V lost 6 bases to trimming and J lost 1 base, with 10 bases between them. In nucleotides, the CDR3 is TGTGCCAGCAGCGCTTGGGGGTCCTACGAGCAGTACTTC. Translation gives CASSAWGSYEQYF.

The genes are TRBV30 and TRBJ2-1; TRBD1 agrees at 7 bases. Germline CDR1 reads GTSNPN; CDR2 reads SVGIG (reference sequence). CDR3 length: 16 residues. Trimming at V came to 0 bases and at J to 2 bases, leaving 7 bases not matched to a gene. CDR3 in amino acids: CAWSVHFRGPYNEQFF. The CDR3 region has the DNA TGTGCCTGGAGTGTACACTTTAGGGGGCCCTACAATGAGCAGTTCTTC.

The V call is TRBV5-1, the J call TRBJ1-2, with 9 nucleotides matching TRBD1. There are 15 residues in the CDR3. Germline V gene lookup returns CDR1 SGHRS and CDR2 YFSETQ. V lost 3 bases, J lost 3 bases, and 6 bases stayed unmatched. The CDR3 protein is CASSSTRDRDYGYTF. DNA of the CDR3: TGCGCCAGCAGCTCGACCCGGGACAGGGACTATGGCTACACCTTC. Drawing the rest from reference TRBV5-1 and TRBJ1-2, the complete variable domain is KAGVTQTPRYLIKTRGQQVTLSCSPISGHRSVSWYQQTPGQGLQFLFEYFSETQRNKGNFPGRFSGRQFSNSRSEMNVSTLELGDSALYLCASSSTRDRDYGYTFGSGTRLTVV.

The chain carries TRBV14 and TRBJ2-5; 7 bases map to TRBD2. Germline assignment: CDR1 SGHDN and CDR2 FVKESK. The CDR3 contains 18 residues. Unmatched junction bases numbered 15, after V lost 0 bases and J lost 5 bases. The CDR3 loop reads CASSQDVLGGTPVETQYF. CDR3 coding DNA: TGTGCCAGCAGCCAAGATGTTTTGGGGGGGACGCCAGTCGAGACCCAGTACTTC.

This chain connects TRBV7-9 to TRBJ1-4; 8 bases map to TRBD1. The J segment lost 8 bases and the V segment lost 5 bases, leaving 4 bases of the junction unmatched. In germline, CDR1 is SEHNR, CDR2 FQNEAQ (reference sequence). The CDR3 totals 13 residues. CDR3 DNA: TGTGCCAGCAGCCACCGGGACAGGGAAAAACTGTTTTTT. Translation gives CASSHRDREKLFF.

The V and J genes are TRBV7-9 and TRBJ2-7; D perhaps matches TRBD1 (5 bases). The CDR3 sequence is 17 residues long. V was cut by 4 bases and J by 5 bases, with 24 bases left in between. Germline V gene lookup returns CDR1 SEHNR and CDR2 FQNEAQ (reference sequence). The CDR3 DNA follows: TGTGCCAGCAGCTATGGACCCCGGCAGTCGGTAGGGGACGAGCAGTACTTC. It is translated as CASSYGPRQSVGDEQYF.

The J gene is TRBJ1-1, the V gene TRBV27; the D gene is possibly TRBD1 (6 bases). CDR3 length: 13 amino acids. CDR1 and CDR2 (germline): MNHEY, SMNVEV (reference sequence). V lost 2 bases and J 4 bases, leaving 8 bases between the germline ends. In DNA form, the CDR3 reads TGTGCCAGCAGTTTAGTGGACAGCACTGAAGCTTTCTTT. Translating gives CASSLVDSTEAFF.

This rearrangement joins TRBV5-6 to TRBJ1-2; D is possibly TRBD1 (5 bases). The CDR3 contains 14 residues. The germline V gene has CDR1 SGHDT and CDR2 YYEEEE. The V and J ends lost 4 bases and 8 bases respectively, with 18 bases between them. CDR3 residues: CASSPWGRVDGYTF. The CDR3 DNA reads as TGTGCCAGCAGCCCCTGGGGCAGGGTTGACGGCTACACCTTC.

This rearrangement joins TRBV7-3 to TRBJ2-5; 12 bases align to TRBD1. V dropped 3 bases and J dropped 3; count of bases not matched to a gene: 8. This CDR3 region has 17 residues. Germline V gene data show CDR1 as SGHTA and CDR2 as FQGTGA. The CDR3 loop reads CASSLGPGTGGEETQYF. In DNA form, the CDR3 reads TGTGCCAGCAGCTTGGGCCCCGGGACAGGGGGCGAAGAGACCCAGTACTTC.

The chain employs TRBV25-1 and TRBJ1-3; D gene uncertain. V dropped 7 bases and J dropped 3 bases, with 10 bases sitting between them. CDR1 and CDR2 from the germline V gene are MGHDK and SYGVNS. The CDR3 length is 13 residues. In DNA form, the CDR3 reads TGTGCCAGCACCCTCAACTTTGGAAACACCATATATTTT. Its protein product is CASTLNFGNTIYF.

The CDR3 sequence is CASGGQTNTGELFF. The CDR3 coding sequence is TGTGCCAGCGGTGGACAAACGAACACCGGGGAGCTGTTTTTT. The chain combines TRBV2 with TRBJ2-2; tentative D call: TRBD1 (5 bases). Germline V gene data show CDR1 as SNHLY and CDR2 as FYNNEI. The CDR3 sequence is 14 residues long. V was cut by 8 bases and J by 0 bases, with 10 bases left in between.